A single sample gave rise to the 14 T cell receptor beta chains below, sequenced in a study of CD8+ T cells in alopecia areata. cDNA reverse transcribed from extracted RNA served as the sequencing template. Assay used: immunoSEQ multiplex PCR; TCRdb lists only in-frame clones, some missing. The sample includes fewer than 350,000 clones, about three fifths of them seen just once. Indicated treatment: oral pan-JAK inhibitor, 5-10 mg twice daily. The sequencing here drew on CD4+ T cells sorted from blood, taken at week 24, from a patient treated with tofacitinib. These TCRs come from a human donor with alopecia areata.

The genes are TRBV2 and TRBJ2-7; 8 positions agree with TRBD1. V was clipped by 5 bases and J by 6 bases; unmatched bases: 9. Germline CDR1 is SNHLY and CDR2 is FYNNEI. The CDR3 is 14 residues long. CDR3: CASSTDRATVEQYF. CDR3 DNA: TGTGCCAGCAGTACGGACAGGGCGACCGTCGAGCAGTACTTC. Combining the CDR3 with reference TRBV2 and TRBJ2-7 gives the whole variable domain EPEVTQTPSHQVTQMGQEVILRCVPISNHLYFYWYRQILGQKVEFLVSFYNNEISEKSEIFDDQFSVERPDGSNFTLKIRSTKLEDSAMYFCASSTDRATVEQYFGPGTRLTVT.

This clone was seen only a few times. This rearrangement joins TRBV27 to TRBJ1-6, with 10 bases matching TRBD1. Germline assignment: CDR1 MNHEY and CDR2 SMNVEV (reference sequence). This CDR3 region has 15 residues. V trimming: 6 bases; J trimming: 10 bases; junction bases outside the gene matches: 9. CDR3 DNA sequence: TGTGCCAGCAGCCCGGGACAGGGGTTAAAGTCACCCCTCCACTTT. Residues: CASSPGQGLKSPLHF.

In DNA form, the CDR3 reads TGTGCCTGGAGTGTGGGGGTCCCAGAGACCCAGTACTTC. Protein sequence: CAWSVGVPETQYF. The chain employs TRBV30 and TRBJ2-5; D could derive from TRBD1 or TRBD2 (5 bases each). The CDR3 totals 13 residues. Germline CDR1 GTSNPN, CDR2 SVGIG (reference sequence). V dropped 0 bases and J dropped 4 bases, with 9 bases sitting between them.

This clone was observed a handful of times. The rearrangement links TRBV7-8 to TRBJ2-2; 8 nucleotides line up with TRBD1. The CDR3 runs 15 residues. In germline, CDR1 is SGHVS, CDR2 FQNEAQ. The trim removed 6 bases at V and 4 bases at J, leaving 7 bases unmatched. Here the CDR3 DNA reads TGTGCCAGCAGATTCGACAGGGGTAGCACCGGGGAGCTGTTTTTT. Encoded protein: CASRFDRGSTGELFF.

This clone has just one count. The V gene is TRBV4-1, the J gene TRBJ2-1; a weak D match, TRBD1 (6 bases). Trimming stripped 11 bases from V and 3 bases from J, with 14 bases between. The CDR3 is made up of 13 amino acids. CDR1 is MGHRA and CDR2 is YSYEKL in the germline V gene. CDR3 sequence (DNA): TGCGCCCGGAGACAGGAGGACTACAATGAGCAGTTCTTC. Translating gives CARRQEDYNEQFF.

This chain connects TRBV29-1 to TRBJ2-7, with 11 bases aligning to TRBD1. The CDR3 extends over 14 amino acids. CDR1 and CDR2 (germline): SQVTM, ANQGSEA. V gave up 7 bases and J gave up 6 bases; unmatched junction bases: 11. The CDR3 spells CSARRGTGGSEQYF. The CDR3, as DNA: TGCAGCGCCCGACGAGGGACAGGGGGGTCCGAGCAGTACTTC.

This clone appeared a few times. The rearrangement joins TRBV5-5 to TRBJ1-2; TRBD1 might be the D (5 bases). V lost 0 bases and J lost 2, with 14 bases in between. The CDR3 is made up of 16 amino acids. The germline CDR1 and CDR2 sequences are SGHKS and YYEKEE (reference sequence). As DNA, the CDR3 is TGTGCCAGCAGCTTGGATCGGGGCACAGGAAACTATGGCTACACCTTC. Its translation is CASSLDRGTGNYGYTF.

The J gene is TRBJ2-7, the V gene TRBV6-5; TRBD2 matches 8 bases. Germline V gene sequence: CDR1 MNHEY, CDR2 SVGAGI. This CDR3 spans 14 amino acids. J lost 4 bases, V lost 6 bases, and 8 bases had no gene match. The CDR3, as DNA: TGTGCCAGCAGCTCCCCGGGAGGGTATTACGAGCAGTACTTC. Its translation: CASSSPGGYYEQYF.

V gene TRBV6-6 combines with J gene TRBJ2-2; TRBD2 aligns across 8 bases. The germline V gene has CDR1 MNHNY and CDR2 SVGAGI (reference sequence). V shed 6 bases, J shed 1 base, and the junction held 4 bases outside the gene matches. This CDR3 has 15 residues. The CDR3 protein is CASRPAGGNTGELFF. Written as DNA, the CDR3 is TGTGCCAGCAGACCCGCGGGGGGGAACACCGGGGAGCTGTTTTTT.

This chain links TRBV5-6 with TRBJ1-1, with 7 positions matching TRBD1. V was pared by 2 bases and J by 3 bases, with 1 base of the junction left unmatched. This CDR3 contains 13 residues. Germline CDR1 is SGHDT and CDR2 is YYEEEE. The CDR3 protein is CASSLTGDTEAFF. The CDR3 region has the DNA TGTGCCAGCAGCTTAACAGGGGACACTGAAGCTTTCTTT.

The chain uses TRBV6-6 and TRBJ1-1; TRBD1 agrees at 7 bases. Trimming at V came to 5 bases and at J to 3 bases, leaving 6 bases not matched to a gene. The CDR3 is 14 residues long. CDR1 and CDR2 (germline): MNHNY, SVGAGI (reference sequence). As DNA, the CDR3 is TGTGCCAGCAGTAACAGGGGTGCGGACACTGAAGCTTTCTTT. Residues: CASSNRGADTEAFF.

The V and J genes are TRBV7-2 and TRBJ1-3, with a weak D call TRBD1 (5 bases). The CDR3 has 15 residues. Germline V gene sequence: CDR1 SGHTA, CDR2 FQGNSA. V was pared by 3 bases and J by 3 bases, with 12 bases between. Here the CDR3 reads CASSFGAGYGNTIYF. CDR3 nucleotides: TGTGCCAGCAGCTTTGGGGCAGGATATGGAAACACCATATATTTT.

This chain uses TRBV4-3 with TRBJ1-2; 7 bases fit TRBD1. The germline V gene encodes CDR1 LGHNA and CDR2 YSLEER. J lost 1 base, V lost 0 bases, and 14 bases had no gene match. The CDR3 runs 19 residues. The CDR3 loop is CASSQDLFGDSRVNYGYTF. The CDR3 DNA reads TGCGCCAGCAGCCAAGATCTCTTTGGGGACAGCCGGGTTAACTATGGCTACACCTTC.

A few counts support this clone. The rearrangement links TRBV7-9 to TRBJ2-5; D perhaps matches TRBD1 (6 bases). Trimming left V 6 bases short and J 5 bases short, with 16 bases between. The CDR3 is 14 residues long. In germline, CDR1 is SEHNR, CDR2 FQNEAQ (reference sequence). In nucleotides, the CDR3 is TGTGCCAGCAGAAGTTTCAGGGGCCAGGAGACCCAGTACTTC. Translating it yields CASRSFRGQETQYF. Full variable domain (remainder filled in from reference TRBV7-9 and TRBJ2-5): DTGVSQNPRHKITKRGQNVTFRCDPISEHNRLYWYRQTLGQGPEFLTYFQNEAQLEKSRLLSDRFSAERPKGSFSTLEIQRTEQGDSAMYLCASRSFRGQETQYFGPGTRLLVL.